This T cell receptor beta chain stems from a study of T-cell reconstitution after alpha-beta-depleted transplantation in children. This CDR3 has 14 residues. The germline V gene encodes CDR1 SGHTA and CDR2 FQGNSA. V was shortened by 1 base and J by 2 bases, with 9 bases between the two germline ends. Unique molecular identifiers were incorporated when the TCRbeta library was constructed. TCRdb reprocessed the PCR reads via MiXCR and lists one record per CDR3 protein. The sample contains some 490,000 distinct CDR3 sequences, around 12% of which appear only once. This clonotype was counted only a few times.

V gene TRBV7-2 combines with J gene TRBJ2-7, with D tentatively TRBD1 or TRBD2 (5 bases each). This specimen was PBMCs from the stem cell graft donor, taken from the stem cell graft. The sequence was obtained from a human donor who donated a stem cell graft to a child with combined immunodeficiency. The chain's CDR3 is CASSLGDHPYEQYF. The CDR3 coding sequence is TGTGCCAGCAGCTTAGGGGACCATCCCTACGAGCAGTACTTC.